Sequencing of this T cell receptor beta chain was carried out in a study of T cell responses to AZD1222 COVID-19 vaccine. Study as a whole: Pooled together were second doses at about 4 or about 12 weeks. Findings and caveats of the study: Clonal diversity was possibly underestimated, and white British individuals and females predominated among donors. Repertoires in all cases were sampled only once the peak T cell response had passed.

Looked up from germline, CDR1 is LGHDT and CDR2 is YNNKEL (reference sequence). The CDR3 is 14 residues long. Trimming pared 1 base from V and 0 bases from J, leaving 5 bases between. In regard to this clone: Its antigen is still unknown.

Sequencing used immunoSEQ multiplex PCR; TCRdb keeps in-frame clones, though not all of them. The data hold around 100,000 clones, with 92% observed a single time. The rearrangement joins TRBV3-1 (or the pseudogene TRBV3-2) to TRBJ2-3; D may be TRBD2 (5 bases). The clonotype was recovered from an adult in good health. The sample in question was peripheral blood, obtained on day 0 of AZD1222 vaccination. The CDR3 region has the DNA TGTGCCAGCAGCCAAGGCGGGAGCACAGATACGCAGTATTTT. As protein: CASSQGGSTDTQYF.